These 15 T cell receptor beta chains were sequenced from one sample in a study of cytomegalovirus exposure and HLA in healthy donors. It was with 60 Vbeta and 13 Jbeta primers that the PCR ran. TCRdb keeps only in-frame clones here, not all; method: immunoSEQ multiplex PCR. The sample consists of 95,000 or so clones, 81% of them appearing once. Specimen: PBMCs. The receptors were sampled from a woman aged 70 to 79 in good health and CMV-seropositive.

The V and J genes are TRBV6-5 and TRBJ2-3; D call uncertain. The germline CDR1 and CDR2 sequences are MNHEY and SVGAGI. V was shortened by 4 bases and J by 6 bases, with 14 bases between the two germline ends. The length of the CDR3 is 14 residues. The CDR3 loop is CASSFSPTWDTQYF. The CDR3 DNA sequence: TGTGCCAGCAGTTTCTCCCCTACGTGGGATACGCAGTATTTT.

The V and J genes are TRBV7-4 and TRBJ2-7; 9 bases align to TRBD1. Unmatched junction bases numbered 23, after V lost 7 bases and J lost 4 bases. Germline-derived CDR1 and CDR2 are SGHVT and SQSDAQ. The CDR3 is 19 amino acids. The CDR3 region has the DNA TGTGCCAGCACCCACCTCCGGGACAGGGTTCCCTGTCCCCCTTACGAGCAGTACTTC. Its protein is CASTHLRDRVPCPPYEQYF.

V and J are TRBV18 and TRBJ2-7, with 11 bases aligning to TRBD1. CDR1 KGHSH and CDR2 LQKENI come from the germline V gene. Germline trimming cut 3 bases from V and 2 bases from J; bases unmatched to any gene: 6. The CDR3 length is 16 residues. The CDR3 loop is CASSPAWGQGAYEQYF. In DNA form, the CDR3 reads TGTGCCAGCTCACCCGCGTGGGGACAGGGGGCCTACGAGCAGTACTTC.

The chain links TRBV5-1 to TRBJ1-3; 7 positions agree with TRBD1. Germline values: CDR1 SGHRS, CDR2 YFSETQ. Unmatched junction bases numbered 5, after V lost 4 bases and J lost 4 bases. CDR3 size: 14 residues. CDR3 protein: CASSPGTDGNTIYF. CDR3 coding DNA: TGCGCCAGCAGCCCCGGGACAGACGGAAACACCATATATTTT.

CDR3 nucleotides: TGCGCCAGCAGCTTGACAGCGGGCGACACCGGGGAGCTGTTTTTT. Its protein is CASSLTAGDTGELFF. The chain is built from TRBV5-1 and TRBJ2-2; D may be TRBD2 (6 bases). V was shortened by 1 base and J by 3 bases, with 10 bases between the two germline ends. CDR1 is SGHRS, CDR2 YFSETQ, per germline. The CDR3 covers 15 residues.

This chain connects TRBV6-1 to TRBJ1-1, with 9 bases matching TRBD1. The CDR3 sequence is 14 residues long. Trimming at V came to 4 bases and at J to 4 bases, leaving 4 bases not matched to a gene. Germline V lookup: CDR1 MNHNS, CDR2 SASEGT. CDR3 loop: CASSVDRGSTEAFF. DNA for the CDR3: TGTGCCAGCAGTGTCGACAGGGGGAGCACTGAAGCTTTCTTT.

CDR3: CASYRGLNTGELFF. The CDR3 coding sequence is TGTGCCAGCTACAGGGGGCTGAACACCGGGGAGCTGTTTTTT. This chain connects TRBV11-2 to TRBJ2-2; 9 nucleotides match TRBD1. Trimming took 8 bases from V and 1 from J; bases not matched to a gene: 2. CDR3 length: 14 amino acids. Germline CDR1 and CDR2: SGHAT and FQNNGV.

V and J are TRBV9 and TRBJ2-7; 12 bases line up with TRBD2. Germline V gene lookup returns CDR1 SGDLS and CDR2 YYNGEE. The length of the CDR3 is 15 residues. V lost 3 bases to trimming and J lost 5 bases; unmatched junction nucleotides: 6. CDR3 coding DNA: TGTGCCAGCAGCGCTCTAGCGGGAGGGCAGGACGAGCAGTACTTC. Translated: CASSALAGGQDEQYF.

The chain couples TRBV11-3 to TRBJ2-3; D is unclear. Trimming pared 0 bases from V and 5 bases from J, leaving 12 bases between. Germline V gene lookup returns CDR1 SGHNT and CDR2 YENEEA. The CDR3 has 15 amino acids. CDR3 nucleotide sequence: TGTGCCAGCAGCTTAGAGGGTGAGACTGGAGATACGCAGTATTTT. As protein: CASSLEGETGDTQYF.

The chain combines TRBV18 with TRBJ2-1; 11 bases match TRBD2. The CDR3 totals 16 residues. Germline lookup yields CDR1 KGHSH and CDR2 LQKENI. J lost 6 bases, V lost 0 bases, and 4 bases had no gene match. Here the CDR3 DNA reads TGTGCCAGCTCACCACCTCGTACTAGCGGGGGCAATGAGCAGTTCTTC. Translation gives CASSPPRTSGGNEQFF.

The chain couples TRBV4-3 to TRBJ2-3; TRBD2 agrees at 12 bases. The germline CDR1 and CDR2 sequences are LGHNA and YSLEER. This CDR3 has 16 residues. The trim removed 0 bases at V and 5 bases at J, leaving 3 bases unmatched. The CDR3 nucleotides are TGCGCCAGCAGCCAAGACCGACTAGCGGGAGTAGATACGCAGTATTTT. This translates into CASSQDRLAGVDTQYF.

The chain employs TRBV10-2 and TRBJ1-5; D not resolved. This CDR3 contains 14 residues. Germline V gives CDR1 WSHSY, CDR2 SAAADI. V lost 1 base to trimming and J lost 2 bases, with 6 bases between them. The CDR3 region is CASSEWGGNQPQHF. The DNA of the CDR3 is TGCGCCAGCAGTGAGTGGGGAGGCAATCAGCCCCAGCATTTT.

As to this clone: Within the sample, other DNA sequences also encode this same CDR3. V gene TRBV7-2 combines with J gene TRBJ2-3; 10 bases align to TRBD2. Germline CDR1 is SGHTA and CDR2 is FQGNSA. The CDR3 runs 15 residues. V lost 5 bases, J lost 1 base, and 3 bases stayed unmatched. CDR3 region: CASSAGLAGTDTQYF. The CDR3 coding sequence is TGTGCCAGCAGCGCCGGACTAGCGGGCACAGATACGCAGTATTTT.

V gene TRBV28 combines with J gene TRBJ2-5; D is uncertain. Trimming took off 5 bases at V and 5 bases at J, with 15 bases between the two ends. Germline V gene sequence: CDR1 MDHEN, CDR2 SYDVKM. The CDR3 has 14 residues. The CDR3 DNA reads TGTGCCAGCAGTGCCTTCCGAAACGCGGAGACCCAGTACTTC. Protein: CASSAFRNAETQYF.

The chain combines TRBV9 with TRBJ2-3; D ambiguous. V lost 4 bases, J lost 0 bases, and 12 bases lay in between. The CDR3 sequence is 15 residues long. Germline V lookup: CDR1 SGDLS, CDR2 YYNGEE. The CDR3 protein is CASSIDIQSTDTQYF. CDR3 nucleotide sequence: TGTGCCAGCAGCATTGACATCCAGAGCACAGATACGCAGTATTTT.